The 5 T cell receptor beta chains listed next were all sequenced from one sample in a study of tumor-infiltrating lymphocytes in primary liver carcinoma. Unsorted whole blood yielded blood RNA, and germline DNA was extracted as well. TCR beta cDNA was prepared out of 500 ng total RNA by means of a constant-region primer. Construction of TCR beta libraries relied on three successive nested multiplex PCR rounds employing slightly modified ARM-PCR. Two initial PCR rounds of approximately 10 cycles each paired TRBV1-TRBV30 forward primers with a C-beta reverse primer. TCRdb itself ran the multiplex PCR reads through MiXCR, one entry per CDR3 protein. The profile covers 310,000 or so distinct CDR3 sequences, with almost 65% appearing a single time and about 6.3% taken by the ten largest. The sequencing input was peripheral blood. These receptors were taken from a man aged 40-49 years with primary liver carcinoma and hepatitis B virus infection.

The gene calls are TRBV7-9 and TRBJ1-6; weak D call: TRBD1 (6 bases). The V gene's germline CDR1 is SEHNR and CDR2 FQNEAQ (reference sequence). CDR3 length: 14 amino acids. Deletions cut 3 bases from V and 7 bases from J, with 10 bases between. CDR3 sequence reads: CASSFQGPNSPLHF. As DNA, the CDR3 is TGTGCCAGCAGCTTTCAGGGGCCCAATTCACCCCTCCACTTT.

Comments on this clonotype: A much bigger clone sits one base away, suggesting this may be a read error. This chain joins TRBV6-5 and TRBJ2-1; 8 bases match TRBD2. CDR3 length: 15 amino acids. Germline V CDR1 and CDR2: MNHEY, SVGAGI. CDR3 nucleotides: TGTGCCAGCTGTTACTATCGGGAGGGTCGGAATGAGCAGTTCTTC. The encoded protein is CASCYYREGRNEQFF.

Concerning this clonotype itself: A read error may account for a junction end that differs from germline. This chain connects TRBV4-3 to TRBJ1-1; D is ambiguous. CDR1 and CDR2 from the germline V gene are LGHNA and YSLEER. This CDR3 is built from 15 residues. CDR3 region: CASNQETPGVGRAFF. For the CDR3, the DNA is TGCGCCAGCAACCAAGAGACGCCAGGTGTGGGGAGGGCTTTCTTT.

The genes are TRBV28 and TRBJ1-6; D is uncertain. V lost 6 bases, J lost 9 bases, and 6 bases lay in between. This CDR3 has 11 amino acids. CDR1 and CDR2 (germline): MDHEN, SYDVKM. The CDR3 DNA reads TGTGCCAGCAGGGGCGCTTCACCCCTCCACTTT. Translation: CASRGASPLHF.

Details on this clonotype: This could be a read error, since a much larger clone is one nucleotide away. The chain is built from TRBV29-1 and TRBJ2-2; 10 bases map to TRBD2. Germline V gene lookup returns CDR1 SQVTM and CDR2 ANQGSEA. The CDR3 has 15 amino acids. CDR3 loop: CSVQGLAPNTVELFF. DNA for the CDR3: TGCAGCGTGCAGGGACTAGCGCCGAACACCGTGGAGCTGTTTTTT.